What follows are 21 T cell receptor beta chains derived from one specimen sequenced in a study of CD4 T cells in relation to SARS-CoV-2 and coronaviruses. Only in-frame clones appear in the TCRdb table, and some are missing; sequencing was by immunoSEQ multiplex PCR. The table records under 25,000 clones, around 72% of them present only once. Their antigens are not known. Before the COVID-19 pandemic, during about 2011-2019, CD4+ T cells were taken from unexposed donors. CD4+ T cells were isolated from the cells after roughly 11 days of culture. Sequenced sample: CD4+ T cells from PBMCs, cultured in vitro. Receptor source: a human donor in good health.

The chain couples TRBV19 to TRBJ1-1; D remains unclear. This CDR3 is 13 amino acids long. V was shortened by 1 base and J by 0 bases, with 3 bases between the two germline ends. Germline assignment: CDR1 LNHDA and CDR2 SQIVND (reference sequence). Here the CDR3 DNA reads TGTGCCAGTAGTATAGTACTGAACACTGAAGCTTTCTTT. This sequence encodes CASSIVLNTEAFF.

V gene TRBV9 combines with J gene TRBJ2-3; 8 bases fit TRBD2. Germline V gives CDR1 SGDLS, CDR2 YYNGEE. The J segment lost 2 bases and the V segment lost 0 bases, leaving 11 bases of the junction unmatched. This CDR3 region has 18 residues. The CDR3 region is CASSVEGVGGGYTDTQYF. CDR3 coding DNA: TGTGCCAGCAGCGTAGAAGGAGTCGGCGGGGGGTACACAGATACGCAGTATTTT.

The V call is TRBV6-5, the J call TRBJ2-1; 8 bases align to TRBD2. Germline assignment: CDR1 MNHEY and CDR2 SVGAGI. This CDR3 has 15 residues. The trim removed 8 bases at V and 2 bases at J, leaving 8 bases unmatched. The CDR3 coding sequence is TGTGCCAGCGGAACAGCGGGAGCCCCCTACAATGAGCAGTTCTTC. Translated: CASGTAGAPYNEQFF.

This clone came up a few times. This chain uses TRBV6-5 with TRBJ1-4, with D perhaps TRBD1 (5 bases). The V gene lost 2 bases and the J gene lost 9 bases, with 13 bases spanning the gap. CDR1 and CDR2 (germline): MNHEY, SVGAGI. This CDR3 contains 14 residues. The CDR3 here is CASSYDGGMKKLFF. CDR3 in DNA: TGTGCCAGCAGTTACGATGGGGGGATGAAAAAACTGTTTTTT.

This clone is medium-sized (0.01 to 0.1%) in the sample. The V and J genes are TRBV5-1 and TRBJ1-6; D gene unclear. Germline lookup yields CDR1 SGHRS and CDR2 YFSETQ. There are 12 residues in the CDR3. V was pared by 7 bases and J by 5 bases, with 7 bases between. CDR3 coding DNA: TGCGCCAGCCGGCTCAATAATTCACCCCTCCACTTT. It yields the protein CASRLNNSPLHF.

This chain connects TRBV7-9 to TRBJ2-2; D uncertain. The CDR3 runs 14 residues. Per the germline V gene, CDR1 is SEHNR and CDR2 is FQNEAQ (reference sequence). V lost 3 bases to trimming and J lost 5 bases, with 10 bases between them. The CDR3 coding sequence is TGTGCCAGCAGCTTTCTCCGGAAGACCGGGGAGCTGTTTTTT. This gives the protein CASSFLRKTGELFF.

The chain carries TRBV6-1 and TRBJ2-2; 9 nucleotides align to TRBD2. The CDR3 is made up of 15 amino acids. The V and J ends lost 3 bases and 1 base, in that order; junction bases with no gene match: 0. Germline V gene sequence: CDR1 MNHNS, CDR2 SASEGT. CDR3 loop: CASSETSGNTGELFF. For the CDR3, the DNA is TGTGCCAGCAGTGAGACTAGCGGGAACACCGGGGAGCTGTTTTTT.

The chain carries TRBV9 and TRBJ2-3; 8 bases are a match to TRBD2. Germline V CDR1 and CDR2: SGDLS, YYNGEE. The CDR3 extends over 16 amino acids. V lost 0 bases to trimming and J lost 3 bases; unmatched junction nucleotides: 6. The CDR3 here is CASSVASGSETDTQYF. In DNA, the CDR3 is TGTGCCAGCAGCGTAGCGAGCGGGAGCGAGACAGATACGCAGTATTTT.

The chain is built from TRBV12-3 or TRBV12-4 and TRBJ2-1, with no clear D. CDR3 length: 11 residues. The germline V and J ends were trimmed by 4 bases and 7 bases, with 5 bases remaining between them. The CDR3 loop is CASSYENEQFF. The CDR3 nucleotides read TGTGCCAGCAGTTACGAGAATGAGCAGTTCTTC.

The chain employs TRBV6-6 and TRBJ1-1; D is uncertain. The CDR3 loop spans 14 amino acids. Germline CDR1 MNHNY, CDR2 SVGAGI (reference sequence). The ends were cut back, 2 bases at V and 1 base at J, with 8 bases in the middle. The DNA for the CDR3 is TGTGCCAGCAGTTACCCAACACCGAACACTGAAGCTTTCTTT. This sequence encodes CASSYPTPNTEAFF.

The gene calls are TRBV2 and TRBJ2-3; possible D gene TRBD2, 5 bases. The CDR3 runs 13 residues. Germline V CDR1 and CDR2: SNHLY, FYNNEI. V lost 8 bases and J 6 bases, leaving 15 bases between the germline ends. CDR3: CASSRRPGDTQYF. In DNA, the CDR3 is TGTGCCAGCTCGAGGAGACCGGGGGATACGCAGTATTTT.

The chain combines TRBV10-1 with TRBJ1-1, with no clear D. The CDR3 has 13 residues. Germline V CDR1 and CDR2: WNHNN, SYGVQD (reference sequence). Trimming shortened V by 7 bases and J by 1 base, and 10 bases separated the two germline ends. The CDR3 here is CASKADKNTEAFF. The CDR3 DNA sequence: TGCGCCAGCAAGGCAGACAAGAACACTGAAGCTTTCTTT.

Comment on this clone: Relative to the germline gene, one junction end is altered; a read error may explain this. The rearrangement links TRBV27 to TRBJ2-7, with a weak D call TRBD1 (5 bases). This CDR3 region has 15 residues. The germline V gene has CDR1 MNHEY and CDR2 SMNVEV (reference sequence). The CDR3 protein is CASSFAQGDTYEQHF. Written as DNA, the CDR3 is TGTGCCAGCAGTTTCGCCCAAGGGGATACCTACGAGCAGCACTTC.

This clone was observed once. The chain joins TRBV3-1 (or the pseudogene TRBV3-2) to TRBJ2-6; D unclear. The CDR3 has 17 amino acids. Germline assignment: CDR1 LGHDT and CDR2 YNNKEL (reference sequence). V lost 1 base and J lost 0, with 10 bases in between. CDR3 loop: CASSQALASSGANVLTF. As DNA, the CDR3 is TGTGCCAGCAGCCAAGCCCTCGCCAGCTCTGGGGCCAACGTCCTGACTTTC.

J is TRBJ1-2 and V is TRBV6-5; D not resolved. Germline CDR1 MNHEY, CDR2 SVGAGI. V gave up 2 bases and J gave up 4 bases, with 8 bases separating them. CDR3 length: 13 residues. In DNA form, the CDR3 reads TGTGCCAGCAGTTACATGGCCGGCTATGGCTACACCTTC. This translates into CASSYMAGYGYTF.

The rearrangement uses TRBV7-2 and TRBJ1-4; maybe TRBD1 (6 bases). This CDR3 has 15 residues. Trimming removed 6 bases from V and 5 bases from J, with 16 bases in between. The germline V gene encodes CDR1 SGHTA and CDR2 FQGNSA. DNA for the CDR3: TGTGCCAGCAGACCCGAGGGACAACCAAATGAAAAACTGTTTTTT. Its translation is CASRPEGQPNEKLFF.

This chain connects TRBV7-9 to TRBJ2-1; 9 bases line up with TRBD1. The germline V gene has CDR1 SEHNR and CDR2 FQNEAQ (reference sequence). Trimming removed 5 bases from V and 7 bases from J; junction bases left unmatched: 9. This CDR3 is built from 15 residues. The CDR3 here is CASSPPGTGSNEQFF. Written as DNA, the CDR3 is TGTGCCAGCAGCCCCCCCGGGACAGGGAGTAATGAGCAGTTCTTC.

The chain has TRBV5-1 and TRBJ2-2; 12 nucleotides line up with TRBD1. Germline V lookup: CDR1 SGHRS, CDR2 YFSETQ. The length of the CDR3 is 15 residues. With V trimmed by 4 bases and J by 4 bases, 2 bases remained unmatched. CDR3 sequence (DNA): TGCGCCAGCAGCGCGGGACAGGGGGCCACCGGGGAGCTGTTTTTT. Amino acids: CASSAGQGATGELFF.

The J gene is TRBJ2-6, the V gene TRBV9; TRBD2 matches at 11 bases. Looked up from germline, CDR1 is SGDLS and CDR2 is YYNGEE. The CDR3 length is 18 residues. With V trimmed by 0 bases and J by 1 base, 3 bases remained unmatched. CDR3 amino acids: CASSVGGLAVSGANVLTF. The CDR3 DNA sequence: TGTGCCAGCAGCGTAGGGGGACTAGCGGTTTCTGGGGCCAACGTCCTGACTTTC.

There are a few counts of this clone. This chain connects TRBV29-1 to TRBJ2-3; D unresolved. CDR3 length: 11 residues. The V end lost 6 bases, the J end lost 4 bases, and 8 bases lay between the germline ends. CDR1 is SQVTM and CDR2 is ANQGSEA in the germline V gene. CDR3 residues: CSVPMSDTQYF. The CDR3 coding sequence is TGCAGCGTCCCAATGTCAGATACGCAGTATTTT.

The CDR3: CASSLAGSTGELFF. Written as DNA, the CDR3 is TGCGCCAGCAGCTTGGCCGGGAGCACCGGGGAGCTGTTTTTT. This chain uses TRBV5-1 with TRBJ2-2; a weak D match, TRBD2 (6 bases). V shed 0 bases and J shed 4 bases, with 7 bases lying between them. CDR3 size: 14 residues. Germline V gene lookup returns CDR1 SGHRS and CDR2 YFSETQ. The full variable domain, completed using reference TRBV5-1 and TRBJ2-2, is KAGVTQTPRYLIKTRGQQVTLSCSPISGHRSVSWYQQTPGQGLQFLFEYFSETQRNKGNFPGRFSGRQFSNSRSEMNVSTLELGDSALYLCASSLAGSTGELFFGEGSRLTVL.